This T cell receptor (beta chain) was observed in a study of response to subunit inactivated influenza vaccine. Note on this clonotype: What it recognizes is unknown.

Study-level points and caveats: Authors suggested each seasonal flu vaccination may recruit only limited numbers of new T cells.

CDR1 and CDR2 (germline): SGHAT, FQNNGV. The ends lost 5 bases at V and 4 bases at J; junction bases unmatched: 6. The length of the CDR3 is 15 residues. TCRdb called the RT-PCR reads again in MiXCR, with one record for every CDR3 protein. Of about 150,000 distinct CDR3 sequences listed, about 10% were seen once; the top ten hold roughly 36%. This clonotype was obtained from a man in his fifties or sixties who received an inactivated influenza vaccine. This sample comprised CD8+ T cells sorted from PBMCs, obtained less than 30 months after vaccination. This chain links TRBV11-2 with TRBJ2-1, with TRBD1 matching 9 bases. The CDR3 nucleotides are TGTGCCAGCAGCATTCCGGGACAGGGATACAATGAGCAGTTCTTC. This sequence encodes CASSIPGQGYNEQFF.